Listed here are 21 T cell receptor beta chains from one sample, sequenced in a study of vaccination effects on CD4 cells after COVID-19. Profiling relied on immunoSEQ multiplex PCR, and the TCRdb table lists in-frame clones only, not all of them. The sample consists of approximately 70,000 clones, roughly 73% of them appearing once. At the end of about 9 days of culture, CD4+ T cells were isolated. Of the BNT162b2 and mRNA-1273 vaccines, participants received two doses of one or the other. Their recognized antigens are unknown. This specimen was CD4+ T cells from PBMCs cultured without peptide, taken after COVID-19 vaccination. Receptors originate from a human donor who received a COVID-19 vaccine.

This chain uses TRBV4-1 with TRBJ2-2; TRBD1 might be the D (5 bases). Germline assignment: CDR1 MGHRA and CDR2 YSYEKL. V gave up 2 bases and J gave up 3 bases, with 13 bases separating them. This CDR3 spans 16 amino acids. The chain's CDR3 is CASSQFTGRDTGELFF. For the CDR3, the DNA is TGCGCCAGCAGCCAATTTACAGGCCGTGACACCGGGGAGCTGTTTTTT.

This chain connects TRBV13 to TRBJ1-1; D unclear. Between the trimmed V and J ends, which lost 5 bases and 2 bases, there was a span of 12 bases. The CDR3 loop spans 14 amino acids. Germline V gene data show CDR1 as PRHDT and CDR2 as FYEKMQ (reference sequence). The CDR3 coding sequence is TGTGCCAGCAGCATTCAGAGGATTAACACTGAAGCTTTCTTT. This encodes CASSIQRINTEAFF.

The chain combines TRBV5-4 with TRBJ2-2, with no clear D. The V and J ends lost 0 bases and 0 bases respectively, with 9 bases between them. CDR1 and CDR2 from the germline V gene are SGHNT and YYREEE (reference sequence). This CDR3 region has 16 residues. CDR3 residues: CASSLDATSNTGELFF. CDR3 DNA sequence: TGTGCCAGCAGCTTGGACGCTACTTCGAACACCGGGGAGCTGTTTTTT.

This clone was counted only a few times. The chain is built from TRBV28 and TRBJ2-6; weak D call: TRBD1 (6 bases). Germline-derived CDR1 and CDR2 are MDHEN and SYDVKM. V was clipped by 11 bases and J by 0 bases, with 17 bases between them. The CDR3 sequence is 16 residues long. In DNA, the CDR3 is TGTGCCGCTTGCGGACAGAGTATCTCTGGGGCCAACGTCCTGACTTTC. Translation gives CAACGQSISGANVLTF.

This rearrangement joins TRBV2 to TRBJ2-3; D might be TRBD1 (6 bases). Germline-derived CDR1 and CDR2 are SNHLY and FYNNEI. CDR3 length: 15 residues. V lost 3 bases, J lost 3 bases, and 13 bases lay in between. CDR3 in amino acids: CASSDKGVRTDTQYF. The CDR3 DNA follows: TGTGCCAGCAGTGATAAGGGGGTTCGGACAGATACGCAGTATTTT.

J is TRBJ2-3 and V is TRBV6-4, with TRBD1 matching 7 bases. The CDR3 extends over 14 amino acids. V gave up 4 bases and J gave up 2 bases; unmatched junction bases: 3. CDR1 and CDR2 from the germline V gene are MRHNA and SNTAGT. CDR3 coding DNA: TGTGCCAGCAGTGCCACAGGGGACACAGATACGCAGTATTTT. It yields the protein CASSATGDTDTQYF.

The chain links TRBV9 to TRBJ1-3; D remains unclear. The CDR3 consists of 13 residues. CDR1 is SGDLS and CDR2 is YYNGEE in the germline V gene. Trimming took off 0 bases at V and 7 bases at J, with 8 bases between the two ends. The DNA of the CDR3 is TGTGCCAGCAGCGTAGGGGAGGAGAACACCATATATTTT. Its protein product is CASSVGEENTIYF.

CDR3 sequence (DNA): TGTGCCAGCTCACCAACTCTAGGACAAGGCAATCAGCCCCAGCATTTT. It specifies CASSPTLGQGNQPQHF. The genes are TRBV18 and TRBJ1-5, with D perhaps TRBD1 (5 bases). CDR3 length: 16 amino acids. Germline V gene lookup returns CDR1 KGHSH and CDR2 LQKENI. V lost 2 bases and J 2 bases, leaving 13 bases between the germline ends.

CDR3 residues: CASSLGEGRWETQYF. The CDR3 DNA reads as TGTGCCAGCAGCTTGGGAGAGGGGAGATGGGAGACCCAGTACTTC. The V and J genes are TRBV5-8 and TRBJ2-5; the D call may be TRBD1 or TRBD2 (5 bases each). The CDR3 spans 15 residues. Between the trimmed V and J ends, which lost 0 bases and 5 bases, there was a span of 14 bases. The V gene's germline CDR1 is SGHTS and CDR2 YDEGEE.

This clone has just a few counts. The gene calls are TRBV30 and TRBJ1-2, with 9 bases that match TRBD1. Germline assignment: CDR1 GTSNPN and CDR2 SVGIG (reference sequence). CDR3 length: 13 residues. The V gene end was trimmed by 3 bases and the J gene end by 7 bases; junction bases not matched to a gene: 6. CDR3 nucleotide sequence: TGTGCCTGGAGGCCCACAGGGGGCGGTGGCTACACCTTC. This sequence encodes CAWRPTGGGGYTF.

In this sample, this clone turned up a few times. The rearrangement links TRBV6-5 to TRBJ1-1; D gene ambiguous. V was trimmed by 9 bases and J by 1 base, leaving 12 bases between them. CDR3 length: 13 residues. Germline CDR1 MNHEY, CDR2 SVGAGI. As DNA, the CDR3 is TGTGCCAGTACCGGGTCACCGAACACTGAAGCTTTCTTT. It encodes CASTGSPNTEAFF.

V and J are TRBV7-3 and TRBJ2-2; 8 bases agree with TRBD1. The trim removed 0 bases at V and 3 bases at J, leaving 3 bases unmatched. The CDR3 covers 16 residues. Germline CDR1 is SGHTA and CDR2 is FQGTGA. The CDR3 bases are TGTGCCAGCAGCTTAACGTCCAGGGGGCACACCGGGGAGCTGTTTTTT. Protein: CASSLTSRGHTGELFF.

This clone showed up just once. J is TRBJ1-1 and V is TRBV5-1; D uncertain. The CDR3 runs to 13 residues. The V end lost 7 bases, the J end lost 4 bases, and 14 bases lay between the germline ends. CDR1 and CDR2 from the germline V gene are SGHRS and YFSETQ. CDR3 in DNA: TGCGCCAGCTCTTCGACGGGGAGCACTGAAGCTTTCTTT. Encoded protein: CASSSTGSTEAFF.

The V gene is TRBV7-2, the J gene TRBJ2-5; 10 nucleotides agree with TRBD2. Germline-derived CDR1 and CDR2 are SGHTA and FQGNSA. V lost 5 bases to trimming and J lost 5 bases; unmatched junction nucleotides: 2. This CDR3 comprises 13 residues. The CDR3 here is CASSPTSGETQYF. The CDR3 region has the DNA TGTGCCAGCAGCCCGACTAGCGGGGAGACCCAGTACTTC.

The chain couples TRBV19 to TRBJ1-2; maybe TRBD1 (6 bases). CDR3 size: 14 residues. The V gene lost 9 bases and the J gene lost 2 bases, with 16 bases spanning the gap. CDR1 and CDR2 (germline): LNHDA, SQIVND (reference sequence). CDR3 loop: CASSRGGSNYGYTF. In DNA, the CDR3 is TGTGCCAGCTCACGTGGGGGCTCGAACTATGGCTACACCTTC.

The CDR3 nucleotides are TGTGCCAGCAGCCAAGGGCGGCAGGGCACAGATACGCAGTATTTT. Its protein is CASSQGRQGTDTQYF. This chain connects TRBV3-1 (or the pseudogene TRBV3-2) to TRBJ2-3; D unresolved. Trimming stripped 1 base from V and 1 base from J, with 9 bases between. CDR3 length equals 15 residues. CDR1 and CDR2 (germline): LGHDT, YNNKEL (reference sequence).

This clone has just one count. The chain links TRBV9 to TRBJ2-3; weak D call: TRBD2 (5 bases). The CDR3 has 15 amino acids. V was shortened by 0 bases and J by 1 base, with 9 bases between the two germline ends. CDR1 and CDR2 from the germline V gene are SGDLS and YYNGEE. CDR3 nucleotides: TGTGCCAGCAGCGTAGATCAGGAGGGCACAGATACGCAGTATTTT. It specifies CASSVDQEGTDTQYF.

The chain carries TRBV12-3 or TRBV12-4 and TRBJ1-1; possible D gene TRBD1, 6 bases. This CDR3 contains 12 residues. V was trimmed by 7 bases and J by 10 bases, leaving 16 bases between them. The DNA for the CDR3 is TGTGCCAGCACCCCCGAGGGGGTGGGAGCTTTCTTT. Amino acid sequence: CASTPEGVGAFF.

The J gene is TRBJ1-2, the V gene TRBV5-5; no reliable D call. Germline CDR1 and CDR2: SGHKS and YYEKEE (reference sequence). The CDR3 is 13 amino acids. V was shortened by 0 bases and J by 2 bases, with 5 bases between the two germline ends. CDR3 sequence: CASSLARNYGYTF. CDR3 DNA: TGTGCCAGCAGCTTGGCTCGGAACTATGGCTACACCTTC.

This clone was observed once. The chain recombines TRBV6-5 with TRBJ2-5; TRBD1 is a possible D gene (5 bases). V was trimmed by 6 bases and J by 1 base, leaving 15 bases between them. The CDR3 is 15 amino acids. Germline CDR1 MNHEY, CDR2 SVGAGI. The CDR3 is CASRGPPGPQETQYF. The CDR3 coding sequence is TGTGCCAGCAGGGGGCCTCCAGGGCCCCAAGAGACCCAGTACTTC.

The chain is built from TRBV18 and TRBJ1-1; D unclear. The V end lost 0 bases, the J end lost 3 bases, and 2 bases lay between the germline ends. The CDR3 sequence is 12 residues long. Germline values: CDR1 KGHSH, CDR2 LQKENI. CDR3 loop: CASSPPYTEAFF. The CDR3 nucleotides are TGTGCCAGCTCACCACCGTACACTGAAGCTTTCTTT.